The 26 T cell receptor beta chains below come from one sample, sequenced in a study of Graves' ophthalmopathy and Graves' hyperthyroidism. Scientists amplified the TCR beta CDR3 regions from RNA transcripts. In the first round, RT-PCR was carried out with HTBI primers, and a multiplex PCR formed the second round. One entry per CDR3 protein results from TCRdb running MiXCR on the multiplex PCR reads. Here the sample spans approximately 210,000 distinct CDR3 sequences, under 30% being singletons. The sequencing input was peripheral blood. The receptors originated from a man aged 45-65 years with Graves' ophthalmopathy.

Many counts were recorded for this clonotype. V gene TRBV6-2 or TRBV6-3 combines with J gene TRBJ2-7, with TRBD1 matching 8 bases. J gave up 3 bases and V 2 bases, and 9 bases lay outside the gene matches. The germline CDR1 and CDR2 sequences are MNHEY and SVGEGT. The CDR3 consists of 16 residues. The CDR3 protein is CASSYQAAGQGYEQYF. The DNA of the CDR3 is TGTGCCAGCAGTTACCAAGCCGCCGGACAGGGCTACGAGCAGTACTTC.

This clonotype was counted ten times or more. The chain links TRBV3-1 to TRBJ2-7, with TRBD1 matching 10 bases. CDR3 length equals 15 residues. Trimming cost V 1 base and J 2 bases; bases outside gene matches: 2. Per the germline V gene, CDR1 is LGHDT and CDR2 is YNNKEL (reference sequence). This chain's CDR3 is CASSQGQGAAYEQYF. In DNA form, the CDR3 reads TGTGCCAGCAGCCAAGGACAGGGGGCGGCCTACGAGCAGTACTTC.

There are many counts of this clonotype. The chain recombines TRBV9 with TRBJ2-3; D is unclear. CDR3 size: 15 residues. CDR1 and CDR2 from the germline V gene are SGDLS and YYNGEE. V was pared by 3 bases and J by 4 bases, with 15 bases between. CDR3 nucleotides: TGTGCCAGCAGCGCGGACCCCGGAGTTGCAGATACGCAGTATTTT. Translating it yields CASSADPGVADTQYF.

This chain links TRBV6-2 or TRBV6-3 with TRBJ2-6, with 14 bases that match TRBD2. V lost 7 bases to trimming and J lost 4 bases; unmatched junction nucleotides: 9. The germline V gene has CDR1 MNHEY and CDR2 SVGEGT. This CDR3 spans 18 amino acids. The CDR3 DNA sequence: TGTGCCAGCAAGTTGACTAGCGGGAGGGGTCGGGGGGCCAACGTCCTGACTTTC. Amino acids: CASKLTSGRGRGANVLTF.

The V and J genes are TRBV19 and TRBJ1-5; D is undetermined. This CDR3 has 16 amino acids. CDR1 is LNHDA and CDR2 is SQIVND in the germline V gene (reference sequence). V lost 0 bases, J lost 3 bases, and 12 bases lay in between. The CDR3 spells CASSIDLGRLNQPQHF. The CDR3 nucleotides read TGTGCCAGTAGTATAGACTTGGGCAGGCTCAATCAGCCCCAGCATTTT. Using reference TRBV19 and TRBJ1-5 for the parts outside the CDR3, the full variable domain is DGGITQSPKYLFRKEGQNVTLSCEQNLNHDAMYWYRQDPGQGLRLIYYSQIVNDFQKGDIAEGYSVSREKKESFPLTVTSAQKNPTAFYLCASSIDLGRLNQPQHFGDGTRLSIL.

This clonotype was counted many times. The chain couples TRBV11-2 to TRBJ2-4, with a tentative D call TRBD2 (6 bases). There are 14 residues in the CDR3. The V and J ends lost 2 bases and 6 bases respectively, with 11 bases between them. Germline loops: CDR1 SGHAT, CDR2 FQNNGV. The DNA of the CDR3 is TGTGCCAGCAGCTTACGTTCGCGGGGAAACATTCAGTACTTC. Translated, it gives CASSLRSRGNIQYF.

This clonotype was recorded at least ten times. This chain joins TRBV10-3 and TRBJ2-5, with D perhaps matching TRBD1 (5 bases). Between the trimmed V and J ends, which lost 4 bases and 5 bases, there was a span of 14 bases. Germline V gene lookup returns CDR1 ENHRY and CDR2 SYGVKD. CDR3 length: 14 amino acids. Written as DNA, the CDR3 is TGTGCCATCAGTGTTCAGGGATGGTCGGAGACCCAGTACTTC. Encoded protein: CAISVQGWSETQYF.

This clonotype was counted at least ten times. V is TRBV24-1 and J is TRBJ2-5, with D perhaps given as TRBD1 or TRBD2 (5 bases each). The CDR3 has 15 amino acids. V was pared by 2 bases and J by 5 bases, with 14 bases between. The germline CDR1 and CDR2 sequences are KGHDR and SFDVKD. In DNA, the CDR3 is TGTGCCACCAGTGATTACCGGGACGGAGACGAGACCCAGTACTTC. Protein sequence: CATSDYRDGDETQYF.

At least ten counts were recorded for this clonotype. The genes are TRBV7-3 and TRBJ2-7; D possibly corresponds to TRBD1 (5 bases). CDR1 is SGHTA, CDR2 FQGTGA, per germline. The V end was cut by 5 bases, the J end by 2 bases, with 10 bases between. The CDR3 spans 13 residues. The CDR3 here is CASSVDSTYEQYF. Written as DNA, the CDR3 is TGTGCCAGCAGCGTAGACAGCACCTACGAGCAGTACTTC. The full variable domain, its missing parts supplied by reference TRBV7-3 and TRBJ2-7, is GAGVSQTPSNKVTEKGKYVELRCDPISGHTALYWYRQSLGQGPEFLIYFQGTGAADDSGLPNDRFFAVRPEGSVSTLKIQRTERGDSAVYLCASSVDSTYEQYFGPGTRLTVT.

This clonotype was observed at least ten times. V usage is TRBV12-3 or TRBV12-4 and J usage is TRBJ2-5; perhaps TRBD1 as D (5 bases). With 6 bases removed from V and 9 bases from J, the gap between germline ends came to 17 bases. CDR3 length equals 13 residues. CDR3 sequence: CASREQEWSSQYF. The DNA of the CDR3 is TGTGCCAGCAGGGAACAGGAGTGGTCGTCCCAGTACTTC.

In this sample, this clonotype turned up many times. The DNA for the CDR3 is TGCAGTGCTAGAGATTCGTCTAGCGGGAAAGAGACCCAGTACTTC. It is translated as CSARDSSSGKETQYF. The rearrangement uses TRBV20-1 and TRBJ2-5; 9 bases are a match to TRBD2. CDR1 is DFQATT and CDR2 is SNEGSKA in the germline V gene (reference sequence). V shed 0 bases, J shed 3 bases, and the junction held 5 bases outside the gene matches. CDR3 length: 15 amino acids.

This clonotype was seen many times. The chain employs TRBV27 and TRBJ2-2, with a tentative D call TRBD2 (6 bases). CDR3 size: 16 residues. V was trimmed by 6 bases and J by 4 bases, leaving 18 bases between them. The germline V gene encodes CDR1 MNHEY and CDR2 SMNVEV (reference sequence). This CDR3 reads CASRSLSGWGTGELFF. CDR3 nucleotides: TGTGCCAGCAGATCCCTTAGCGGATGGGGCACCGGGGAGCTGTTTTTT.

There are many counts of this clonotype. The CDR3 spells CASSETPPGTQYF. The CDR3 DNA reads as TGTGCCAGCAGTGAAACTCCTCCTGGGACCCAGTACTTC. V gene TRBV2 combines with J gene TRBJ2-5; D not resolved. Germline assignment: CDR1 SNHLY and CDR2 FYNNEI. The length of the CDR3 is 13 residues. V lost 2 bases and J lost 7, with 11 bases in between.

Many counts were recorded for this clonotype. V usage is TRBV6-5 and J usage is TRBJ2-7; D might be TRBD1 (5 bases). Germline V gene sequence: CDR1 MNHEY, CDR2 SVGAGI. This CDR3 region has 15 residues. The V gene lost 6 bases and the J gene lost 3 bases, with 18 bases spanning the gap. The CDR3 DNA reads as TGTGCCAGCAGGCTTACAGGAGCGATTATCTACGAGCAGTACTTC. Translation: CASRLTGAIIYEQYF.

This clonotype was seen many times. The chain employs TRBV10-3 and TRBJ2-7; the D call may be TRBD1 or TRBD2 (5 bases each). CDR1 ENHRY and CDR2 SYGVKD come from the germline V gene. V was pared by 0 bases and J by 2 bases, with 11 bases between. The CDR3 runs to 15 residues. The CDR3, as DNA: TGTGCCATCAGTGAGTCTGGGTGGGGGACCTACGAGCAGTACTTC. This encodes CAISESGWGTYEQYF.

This clonotype was counted ten times or more. The CDR3 DNA sequence: TGTGCCAGCACCCTCGATGGCGACAAAAACATTCAGTACTTC. Encoded protein: CASTLDGDKNIQYF. V gene TRBV28 combines with J gene TRBJ2-4; no clear D. The germline CDR1 and CDR2 sequences are MDHEN and SYDVKM. V gave up 7 bases and J gave up 3 bases, with 13 bases separating them. This CDR3 is 14 amino acids long. Based on the CDR3 plus reference TRBV28 and TRBJ2-4, the full variable domain is DVKVTQSSRYLVKRTGEKVFLECVQDMDHENMFWYRQDPGLGLRLIYFSYDVKMKEKGDIPEGYSVSREKKERFSLILESASTNQTSMYLCASTLDGDKNIQYFGAGTRLSVL.

This clonotype appeared once. V usage is TRBV2 and J usage is TRBJ2-7; no firm D call. Trimming left V 5 bases short and J 1 base short, with 12 bases between. From germline, CDR1 is SNHLY and CDR2 FYNNEI. This CDR3 is 14 amino acids long. Here the CDR3 DNA reads TGTGCCAGCAGTTCCACCGTGGTTTCCTACGAGCAGTACTTC. It is translated as CASSSTVVSYEQYF.

This clonotype was observed at least ten times. This may arise from a read error, as a much more abundant clone is one base away. The rearrangement joins TRBV29-1 to TRBJ2-7; no firm D call. V was pared by 7 bases and J by 6 bases, with 16 bases between. CDR1 and CDR2 from the germline V gene are SQVTM and ANQGSEA. This CDR3 is built from 12 residues. The DNA for the CDR3 is TGCAGCGCCATGGAGCCACCCTGCGAGCAGTACTTC. Translated, it gives CSAMEPPCEQYF.

This clonotype was observed at least ten times. The rearrangement joins TRBV6-5 to TRBJ1-6, with a weak D call TRBD1 (6 bases). Germline lookup yields CDR1 MNHEY and CDR2 SVGAGI. Trimming cost V 6 bases and J 7 bases, with 19 bases left between them. The CDR3 is 16 residues long. The CDR3 nucleotides read TGTGCCAGCAGGGTTAGGAGACAGGAGATGAATTCACCCCTCCACTTT. Translation: CASRVRRQEMNSPLHF.

Ten or more counts support this clonotype. This CDR3 is CAWSSGYNQPQHF. The CDR3 nucleotides are TGTGCCTGGAGTTCGGGCTACAATCAGCCCCAGCATTTT. The V gene is TRBV30, the J gene TRBJ1-5; D ambiguous. Germline lookup yields CDR1 GTSNPN and CDR2 SVGIG (reference sequence). The CDR3 is made up of 13 amino acids. Trimming stripped 2 bases from V and 3 bases from J, with 8 bases between. Supplemented by reference TRBV30 and TRBJ1-5, the full variable domain reads SQTIHQWPATLVQPVGSPLSLECTVEGTSNPNLYWYRQAAGRGLQLLFYSVGIGQISSEVPQNLSASRPQDRQFILSSKKLLLSDSGFYLCAWSSGYNQPQHFGDGTRLSIL.

This clonotype was counted only a few times. This sequence joins TRBV7-2 and TRBJ1-2; no firm D call. The CDR3 has 14 amino acids. Trimming left V 1 base short and J 5 bases short, with 11 bases between. The germline V gene has CDR1 SGHTA and CDR2 FQGNSA. For the CDR3, the DNA is TGTGCCAGCAGCTTAGGGTCCCTTGGGTATGGCTACACCTTC. It translates to CASSLGSLGYGYTF.

The sample holds many counts of this clonotype. The V and J genes are TRBV19 and TRBJ2-4, with TRBD2 identical over 11 bases. Germline V gene sequence: CDR1 LNHDA, CDR2 SQIVND (reference sequence). V lost 3 bases and J lost 1; bases outside the gene matches: 23. CDR3 length: 23 amino acids. CDR3 nucleotides: TGTGCCAGTAGTATCCCCCTCTTTAGTGGTAGCGGGAGGGCCGGATCGGCCAAAAACATTCAGTACTTC. This sequence encodes CASSIPLFSGSGRAGSAKNIQYF.

This clonotype was observed many times. This chain uses TRBV6-4 with TRBJ1-2; possible D gene TRBD1, 6 bases. CDR3 size: 13 residues. The germline V and J ends were trimmed by 4 bases and 0 bases, with 6 bases remaining between them. The germline V gene has CDR1 MRHNA and CDR2 SNTAGT. Here the CDR3 DNA reads TGTGCCAGCAGTGGGACAGCTAACTATGGCTACACCTTC. This translates into CASSGTANYGYTF.

The rearrangement links TRBV7-2 to TRBJ2-7; D is uncertain. The CDR3 consists of 14 residues. From germline, CDR1 is SGHTA and CDR2 FQGNSA. V was trimmed by 4 bases and J by 2 bases, leaving 12 bases between them. The CDR3 DNA is TGTGCCAGCAGCTCATATACAGACCCCTACGAGCAGTACTTC. Amino acid sequence: CASSSYTDPYEQYF.

The rearrangement uses TRBV6-1 and TRBJ1-5; 9 nucleotides agree with TRBD1. CDR1 is MNHNS and CDR2 is SASEGT in the germline V gene. The CDR3 runs to 13 residues. J gave up 9 bases and V 6 bases, and 6 bases lay outside the gene matches. The CDR3 nucleotides read TGTGCCAGCAGAACCGGGACAGGGAGGCCCCAGCATTTT. It yields the protein CASRTGTGRPQHF.

This clonotype was observed at least ten times. The J gene is TRBJ1-2, the V gene TRBV7-3; the D is unclear. This CDR3 region has 15 residues. Looked up from germline, CDR1 is SGHTA and CDR2 is FQGTGA. Trimming shortened V by 5 bases and J by 3 bases, and 16 bases separated the two germline ends. CDR3 amino acids: CASSPTPSADYGYTF. As DNA, the CDR3 is TGTGCCAGCAGCCCCACCCCCAGCGCAGACTATGGCTACACCTTC. Using reference TRBV7-3 and TRBJ1-2 for the parts outside the CDR3, the full variable domain is GAGVSQTPSNKVTEKGKYVELRCDPISGHTALYWYRQSLGQGPEFLIYFQGTGAADDSGLPNDRFFAVRPEGSVSTLKIQRTERGDSAVYLCASSPTPSADYGYTFGSGTRLTVV.